The clone carrying this T cell receptor (beta chain) was detected only a few times. Its target is not known. A single record per CDR3 protein comes from TCRdb applying MiXCR to the 5' RACE reads. This sample has roughly 340,000 distinct CDR3 sequences; about 8.7% occur once, and the top ten carry approximately 18%. Germline lookup yields CDR1 SGHTA and CDR2 FQGTGA. Trimming stripped 3 bases from V and 4 bases from J, with 12 bases between. The CDR3 loop spans 15 amino acids. The data derive from a study of T cells after yellow fever vaccination. Whole-study findings and limits: Post-booster repertoires again held most primary-vaccination clones (about 95% CD4, approximately 90% CD8).

Specimen: PBMCs, collected on the day of the first yellow fever vaccination. This TCR was sampled from a man aged 18 to 30 who received the YFV17D yellow fever vaccine. The chain uses TRBV7-3 and TRBJ2-2; D not certain. CDR3 sequence: CASSFSSLSTGELFF. For the CDR3, the DNA is TGTGCCAGCAGCTTTTCGAGCCTTAGCACCGGGGAGCTGTTTTTT. Based on the CDR3 plus reference TRBV7-3 and TRBJ2-2, the full variable domain is GAGVSQTPSNKVTEKGKYVELRCDPISGHTALYWYRQSLGQGPEFLIYFQGTGAADDSGLPNDRFFAVRPEGSVSTLKIQRTERGDSAVYLCASSFSSLSTGELFFGEGSRLTVL.